What follows are 4 T cell receptor beta chains derived from one specimen sequenced in a study of Ad26.COV2.S vaccination and SARS-CoV-2 variants. The table came from immunoSEQ multiplex PCR; TCRdb's copy has only in-frame clones and leaves some out. Of approximately 410,000 clones listed, roughly 90% were seen once; the top ten hold 3.6%. Treatment described: 19 received Ad26.COV2.S at low or high dose, single or two shots; 5 received placebo; per-sample allocation not given. Following the first vaccine or placebo injection, samples were taken on day 63. The sequencing here drew on peripheral blood, taken in a trial of Ad26.COV2.S vaccine versus placebo. The receptors originated from a person aged 18-65 years who received the Ad26.COV2.S COVID-19 vaccine or a placebo.

The V and J genes are TRBV5-1 and TRBJ2-7, with D possibly being TRBD2 (5 bases). The V and J ends lost 2 bases and 4 bases respectively, with 16 bases between them. CDR3 length: 15 amino acids. CDR1 and CDR2 (germline): SGHRS, YFSETQ. The CDR3 coding sequence is TGCGCCAGCAGCTTAGGGCGGGCTGAGGGTTACGAGCAGTACTTC. This translates into CASSLGRAEGYEQYF.

The chain is built from TRBV24-1 and TRBJ1-5; D perhaps matches TRBD1 (6 bases). Trimming left V 9 bases short and J 0 bases short, with 14 bases between. Germline values: CDR1 KGHDR, CDR2 SFDVKD. This CDR3 comprises 15 residues. CDR3 in amino acids: CATGEGGYSNQPQHF. DNA of the CDR3: TGTGCCACCGGGGAGGGGGGGTATAGCAATCAGCCCCAGCATTTT.

The chain employs TRBV19 and TRBJ1-5, with no clear D. The CDR3 runs 13 residues. Germline CDR1 LNHDA, CDR2 SQIVND (reference sequence). V lost 3 bases to trimming and J lost 5 bases, with 8 bases between them. This CDR3 reads CASSMYGDQPQHF. The CDR3 DNA follows: TGTGCCAGTAGTATGTATGGGGATCAGCCCCAGCATTTT.

The genes are TRBV2 and TRBJ1-1; a possible D gene is TRBD1 (5 bases). The CDR3 length is 14 residues. V was shortened by 3 bases and J by 0 bases, with 8 bases between the two germline ends. Germline CDR1 reads SNHLY; CDR2 reads FYNNEI. As DNA, the CDR3 is TGTGCCAGCAGTGAGCCAGGGATGAACACTGAAGCTTTCTTT. Its translation: CASSEPGMNTEAFF.